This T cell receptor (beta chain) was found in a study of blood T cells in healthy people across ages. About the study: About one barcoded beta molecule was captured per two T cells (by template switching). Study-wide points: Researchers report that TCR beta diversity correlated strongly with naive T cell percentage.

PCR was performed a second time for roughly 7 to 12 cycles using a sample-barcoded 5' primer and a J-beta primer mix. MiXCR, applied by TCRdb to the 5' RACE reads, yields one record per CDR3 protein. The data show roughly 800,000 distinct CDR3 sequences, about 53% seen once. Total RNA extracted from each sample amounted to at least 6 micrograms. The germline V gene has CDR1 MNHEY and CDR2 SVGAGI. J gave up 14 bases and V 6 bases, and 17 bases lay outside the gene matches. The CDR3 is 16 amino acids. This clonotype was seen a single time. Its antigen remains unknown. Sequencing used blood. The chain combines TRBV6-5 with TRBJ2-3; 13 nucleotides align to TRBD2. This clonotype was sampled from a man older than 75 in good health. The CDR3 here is CASSTGTSGMHRYAYF. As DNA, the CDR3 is TGTGCCAGCAGCACCGGGACTAGCGGGATGCACAGATACGCGTATTTT.